These 20 T cell receptor beta chains were all obtained from the same sample, sequenced in a study of cytomegalovirus exposure and HLA in healthy donors. TCRdb's copy holds only in-frame clones and misses some; the assay was immunoSEQ multiplex PCR. The sample lists approximately 150,000 clones, approximately 90% occurring once. Sequencing was performed on PBMCs. These receptors were collected from a man aged 18 to 29 in good health and CMV-seronegative.

V is TRBV5-6 and J is TRBJ2-7; TRBD1 agrees at 10 bases. The CDR3 totals 19 residues. From germline, CDR1 is SGHDT and CDR2 YYEEEE. The trim removed 2 bases at V and 6 bases at J, leaving 20 bases unmatched. Here the CDR3 DNA reads TGTGCCAGCAGCTTTTTGAGTCTCTCAGTACCGGGACAGGGGTTCGAGCAGTACTTC. Its protein is CASSFLSLSVPGQGFEQYF. Filled out from reference TRBV5-6 and TRBJ2-7, the complete variable domain reads DAGVTQSPTHLIKTRGQQVTLRCSPKSGHDTVSWYQQALGQGPQFIFQYYEEEERQRGNFPDRFSGHQFPNYSSELNVNALLLGDSALYLCASSFLSLSVPGQGFEQYFGPGTRLTVT.

This sequence joins TRBV5-1 and TRBJ2-5; 9 nucleotides align to TRBD2. V gave up 6 bases and J gave up 2 bases; unmatched junction bases: 17. Germline V lookup: CDR1 SGHRS, CDR2 YFSETQ. CDR3 length: 18 amino acids. DNA for the CDR3: TGCGCCAGCACTTTCGGCAACCGGGCTAGCGGGAAACAAGAGACCCAGTACTTC. Translated: CASTFGNRASGKQETQYF.

CDR3 sequence: CASSARGSWAYNSPLHF. In DNA form, the CDR3 reads TGTGCCAGCAGCGCAAGGGGAAGTTGGGCCTATAATTCACCCCTCCACTTT. The gene calls are TRBV25-1 and TRBJ1-6, with D possibly being TRBD1 (5 bases). Trimming shortened V by 6 bases and J by 2 bases, and 17 bases separated the two germline ends. CDR1 is MGHDK, CDR2 SYGVNS, per germline. CDR3 length: 17 residues.

The chain couples TRBV29-1 to TRBJ1-1; 10 bases match TRBD1. V trimming: 4 bases; J trimming: 10 bases; junction bases outside the gene matches: 9. Germline V gene sequence: CDR1 SQVTM, CDR2 ANQGSEA. The CDR3 spans 13 residues. CDR3 coding DNA: TGCAGCGTTGGGAGGGGGACAGGGGAACGAGCTTTCTTT. The encoded protein is CSVGRGTGERAFF.

The V gene is TRBV6-1, the J gene TRBJ1-1; 7 bases fit TRBD1. In germline, CDR1 is MNHNS, CDR2 SASEGT. V lost 4 bases and J lost 7; bases outside the gene matches: 6. The CDR3 extends over 13 amino acids. The CDR3 coding sequence is TGTGCCAGCAGTGTACTCCGGGACAGTGAAGCTTTCTTT. This encodes CASSVLRDSEAFF.

CDR3 in DNA: TGTGCCAGCAGCTTATGGGTGGGACAGATAAATGAAAAACTGTTTTTT. It is translated as CASSLWVGQINEKLFF. V and J are TRBV7-2 and TRBJ1-4; 7 bases line up with TRBD1. The length of the CDR3 is 16 residues. Germline V gives CDR1 SGHTA, CDR2 FQGNSA. J lost 5 bases, V lost 2 bases, and 8 bases had no gene match. The variable domain in full, completed from reference TRBV7-2 and TRBJ1-4, reads GAGVSQSPSNKVTEKGKDVELRCDPISGHTALYWYRQSLGQGLEFLIYFQGNSAPDKSGLPSDRFSAERTGGSVSTLTIQRTQQEDSAVYLCASSLWVGQINEKLFFGSGTQLSVL.

This clone was seen only a few times. The chain carries TRBV6-4 and TRBJ2-1, with 9 positions matching TRBD2. V shed 2 bases, J shed 4 bases, and the junction held 3 bases outside the gene matches. From germline, CDR1 is MRHNA and CDR2 SNTAGT. The CDR3 contains 15 residues. The CDR3 loop is CASSDRRGGYNEQFF. In DNA, the CDR3 is TGTGCCAGCAGTGACAGGCGGGGGGGTTACAATGAGCAGTTCTTC.

This clone is a singleton in its sample. The rearrangement uses TRBV29-1 and TRBJ2-5; 7 positions match TRBD1. CDR3 length: 12 residues. The germline V gene encodes CDR1 SQVTM and CDR2 ANQGSEA. V shed 6 bases and J 5 bases; nucleotides not matched to a gene: 6. For the CDR3, the DNA is TGCAGCGTGGGGGCCAGGGGGGAGACCCAGTACTTC. This codes for CSVGARGETQYF.

Comments on this clone: Since no conserved phenylalanine or tryptophan closes the CDR3, a read error is the likely cause. No DNA is shown, since the ends of the CDR3 on it are uncertain; the CDR3 is the one TCRdb lists. The CDR3 protein is CASSEAQRDRTL. The J gene is TRBJ1-2, the V gene TRBV6-1; the table's TRBD1 call for D was not verified on the DNA. Germline-derived CDR1 and CDR2 are MNHNS and SASEGT. The CDR3 region is 12 residues in length, termini included.

The genes are TRBV27 and TRBJ2-7; 7 bases match TRBD1. The junction had 7 bases not matched to a gene; V was cut back by 3 bases and J by 2 bases. Germline values: CDR1 MNHEY, CDR2 SMNVEV (reference sequence). The CDR3 is 15 residues long. DNA for the CDR3: TGTGCCAGCAGTTTGCCAGGGACAGCGACCTACGAGCAGTACTTC. Translating gives CASSLPGTATYEQYF.

A few counts support this clone. The chain uses TRBV5-1 and TRBJ2-1, with 9 bases fitting TRBD2. V lost 0 bases to trimming and J lost 5 bases; unmatched junction nucleotides: 3. The V gene's germline CDR1 is SGHRS and CDR2 YFSETQ. This CDR3 is built from 15 residues. CDR3 amino acids: CASSLVASGNNEQFF. In DNA form, the CDR3 reads TGCGCCAGCAGCTTGGTGGCTAGCGGGAACAATGAGCAGTTCTTC. Combining the CDR3 with reference TRBV5-1 and TRBJ2-1 gives the whole variable domain KAGVTQTPRYLIKTRGQQVTLSCSPISGHRSVSWYQQTPGQGLQFLFEYFSETQRNKGNFPGRFSGRQFSNSRSEMNVSTLELGDSALYLCASSLVASGNNEQFFGPGTRLTVL.

This rearrangement joins TRBV5-8 to TRBJ2-7, with TRBD1 matching over 7 bases. J was trimmed by 3 bases and V by 0 bases; bases with no gene match: 9. The CDR3 loop spans 16 amino acids. CDR1 and CDR2 (germline): SGHTS, YDEGEE. Here the CDR3 DNA reads TGTGCCAGCAGCTTGGAGCTGGGACAGCCGGGCTACGAGCAGTACGTC. The encoded protein is CASSLELGQPGYEQYV.

The chain has TRBV5-1 and TRBJ2-3; 9 nucleotides align to TRBD2. CDR1 and CDR2 from the germline V gene are SGHRS and YFSETQ. The CDR3 spans 14 residues. V trimming: 6 bases; J trimming: 3 bases; junction bases outside the gene matches: 5. The CDR3 DNA follows: TGCGCCAGCACAAGACTAGCGGAGACAGATACGCAGTATTTT. Translated, it gives CASTRLAETDTQYF.

CDR3 bases: TGTGCCAGCAGTGTGGGGGCCTTTAACACTGAAGCTTTCTTT. It is translated as CASSVGAFNTEAFF. The chain couples TRBV5-4 to TRBJ1-1, with TRBD1 as a possible D gene (6 bases). CDR3 length equals 14 residues. Germline CDR1 is SGHNT and CDR2 is YYREEE (reference sequence). The V and J ends lost 5 bases and 2 bases respectively, with 13 bases between them.

The J gene is TRBJ1-4, the V gene TRBV7-9, with no clear D. The CDR3 has 13 residues. V was clipped by 1 base and J by 7 bases, with 7 bases between them. CDR1 is SEHNR, CDR2 FQNEAQ, per germline (reference sequence). The CDR3 bases are TGTGCCAGCAGCTTAGGCTGGGCTGAAAAACTGTTTTTT. Residues: CASSLGWAEKLFF.

The chain recombines TRBV10-2 with TRBJ2-7; unclear D gene. CDR1 and CDR2 (germline): WSHSY, SAAADI. The CDR3 extends over 14 amino acids. Between the trimmed V and J ends, which lost 2 bases and 0 bases, there was a span of 8 bases. This CDR3 is CASSEPRRSYEQYV. The CDR3 nucleotides are TGCGCCAGCAGTGAGCCTAGACGCTCCTACGAGCAGTACGTC.

J is TRBJ2-1 and V is TRBV29-1; 7 nucleotides agree with TRBD1. Germline V gene lookup returns CDR1 SQVTM and CDR2 ANQGSEA. CDR3 size: 13 residues. After removal of 6 bases from V and 12 bases from J, the junction contained 14 bases not matched to a gene. The CDR3 nucleotides are TGCAGCGTGGATTGGACAGGAGGCTACGGGCAGTTCTTC. Its protein is CSVDWTGGYGQFF.

J is TRBJ1-6 and V is TRBV7-2, with D possibly being TRBD1 (6 bases). The germline V and J ends were trimmed by 5 bases and 7 bases, with 15 bases remaining between them. The CDR3 covers 15 residues. From germline, CDR1 is SGHTA and CDR2 FQGNSA. The CDR3 here is CASSRRGGGNSPLHF. CDR3 DNA: TGTGCCAGCAGCCGGAGGGGGGGTGGAAATTCACCCCTCCACTTT.

V is TRBV6-1 and J is TRBJ2-7, with 7 bases that match TRBD1. The CDR3 spans 12 residues. V lost 6 bases to trimming and J lost 1 base; unmatched junction nucleotides: 0. The V gene's germline CDR1 is MNHNS and CDR2 SASEGT. In DNA form, the CDR3 reads TGTGCCAGCAGGACAGGGTCCTACGAGCAGTACTTC. It codes for CASRTGSYEQYF.

The chain is built from TRBV11-2 and TRBJ2-3, with TRBD2 identical over 10 bases. There are 16 residues in the CDR3. Looked up from germline, CDR1 is SGHAT and CDR2 is FQNNGV. Unmatched junction bases numbered 5, after V lost 1 base and J lost 4 bases. Here the CDR3 reads CASSLVRTSGPDTQYF. The DNA of the CDR3 is TGTGCCAGCAGCTTAGTCCGGACTAGCGGCCCAGATACGCAGTATTTT.